This entry features one T cell receptor beta chain sequence. Its target is not known. This entry comes from a study of T cells in Graves' hyperthyroidism and ophthalmopathy. Study in general: Sampling of peripheral blood happened at initial diagnosis, prior to any treatment.

Study-level findings and limits: With a median lead of 6.5 months before onset, the model predicted ophthalmopathy.

Amplified TCR beta CDR3 regions came from RNA transcripts. The HTBI primer set was used in a first-round RT-PCR of the TCR CDR3. TCRdb processed the multiplex PCR reads anew with MiXCR; each CDR3 protein has one entry. The table lists about 480,000 distinct CDR3 sequences, 24% of them singletons. Trimming removed 6 bases at V and 5 bases at J, with 14 bases between. The CDR3 runs to 13 residues. Germline lookup yields CDR1 DFQATT and CDR2 SNEGSKA (reference sequence). Disease duration was under 3 months in the ophthalmopathy patients, who also had a Clinical Activity Score of at least 3 and a NOSPECS grade of at least 4.

The source of this sequence is a woman aged 25 to 39 with Graves' ophthalmopathy. The gene calls are TRBV20-1 and TRBJ1-5; D may be TRBD1 (6 bases). The sequencing input was blood. CDR3 nucleotides: TGCAGTGCAGCTGGGACACCGGATCAGCCCCAGCATTTT. It encodes CSAAGTPDQPQHF.